This T cell receptor beta chain was documented in a study of CD4 T cells in relation to SARS-CoV-2 and coronaviruses. As for the study in general: TCR beta CDR3s were sequenced after roughly 10-day antigen culture of PBMCs. Crossreactive spike epitopes shared across donors were mapped to their HLA restriction.

On this clone itself: What it recognizes is unknown.

Germline-derived CDR1 and CDR2 are MDHEN and SYDVKM. The CDR3 loop spans 14 amino acids. Trimming removed 8 bases from V and 3 bases from J; junction bases left unmatched: 9. Study results and limitations: About 65% of donors had memory CD4+ clonotypes crossrecognizing SARS-CoV-2 and common cold coronavirus spike.

The repertoire was sequenced with immunoSEQ multiplex PCR; TCRdb's copy has only in-frame clones and lacks some. Among tens of thousands of clones listed, 70% to 80% were seen once. The rearrangement joins TRBV28 to TRBJ2-7, with TRBD2 matching 8 bases. The sample taken for sequencing was memory CD4+ T cells from PBMCs, cultured in vitro. The clonotype originates from an adult with COVID-19. CDR3 amino acids: CASSTSGSYYEQYF. CDR3 coding DNA: TGTGCCAGCTCAACTAGCGGTAGTTACTACGAGCAGTACTTC.